The T cell receptor (beta chain) described here comes from a study of blood T cell repertoires in COVID-19. Looking at the study overall: Acute-phase and convalescent COVID-19 samples originated in the United States, Italy and Spain. Sources were T cells, B-cell-depleted T cells, or PBMCs; the material itself was cDNA or gDNA.

Germline V gene sequence: CDR1 MNHEY, CDR2 SMNVEV (reference sequence). This CDR3 region has 14 residues. After removal of 1 base from V and 4 bases from J, the junction contained 3 bases not matched to a gene. Study processing details: Estimated nucleated cell counts came from reference gene primer amplification. Measured with immunoSEQ multiplex PCR; TCRdb has only the in-frame clones, and not every one. Clonal size and the V and J genes are those of that table, whereas D and trimming came from the DNA. The sample lists 75,000 to 95,000 clones; about 90% were seen once. V and J are TRBV27 and TRBJ2-5, with TRBD2 identical over 7 bases. The sequencing input was peripheral blood. The clonotype comes from a human donor in a cohort sampled during active COVID-19. CDR3 region: CASSLFPGGETQYF. CDR3 coding DNA: TGTGCCAGCAGTTTATTTCCGGGAGGAGAGACCCAGTACTTC.